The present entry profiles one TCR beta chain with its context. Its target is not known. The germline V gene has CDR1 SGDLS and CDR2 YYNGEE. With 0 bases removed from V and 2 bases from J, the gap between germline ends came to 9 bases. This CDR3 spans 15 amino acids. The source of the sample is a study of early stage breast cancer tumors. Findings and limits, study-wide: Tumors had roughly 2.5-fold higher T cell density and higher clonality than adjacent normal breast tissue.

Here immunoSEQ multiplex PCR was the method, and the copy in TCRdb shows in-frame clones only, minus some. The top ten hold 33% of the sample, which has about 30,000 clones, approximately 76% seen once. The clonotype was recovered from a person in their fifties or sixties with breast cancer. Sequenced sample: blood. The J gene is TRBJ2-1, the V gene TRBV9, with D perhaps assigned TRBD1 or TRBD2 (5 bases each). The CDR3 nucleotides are TGTGCCAGCAGCGTAGGGTGGGACCCCTACAATGAGCAGTTCTTC. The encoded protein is CASSVGWDPYNEQFF.